This T cell receptor beta chain is from a study of blood T cells in healthy people across ages. Study-level findings and limits: TCR beta diversity was tightly associated with the proportion of naive T cells.

The draw of peripheral blood yielded ten milliliters from each donor. This clonotype occurred a few times. As yet, its antigen is unknown. The second PCR ran about 6 to 12 cycles with a sample-barcoded 5' primer and J-beta primers. All samples yielded 3 million or more CDR3-containing paired-end reads. One entry per CDR3 protein, called by TCRdb with MiXCR from the 5' RACE reads. This table has 700,000 to 850,000 distinct CDR3 sequences, roughly 35% appearing once. The TCR sequence derives from a man aged 18 to 35 in good health. The sequenced sample was blood.

The CDR3 DNA follows: TGTGCCAGCAGTTTCCGGCCCGGGACTGAAGCTTTCTTT. Translating gives CASSFRPGTEAFF. The rearrangement joins TRBV12-3 or TRBV12-4 to TRBJ1-1; no clear D. V lost 3 bases, J lost 5 bases, and 10 bases lay in between. The CDR3 is 13 amino acids.